By its share, the clone carrying this T cell receptor beta chain is medium-sized. The sample originates from a study of somatic mutations in cytotoxic T cells in rheumatoid arthritis. Assay: immunoSEQ multiplex PCR; the TCRdb copy retains only in-frame clones and omits some. The data contain 13,000 to 15,000 clones, over 65% of them singletons. Trimming shortened V by 7 bases and J by 3 bases, and 11 bases separated the two germline ends. The CDR3 totals 12 residues. In germline, CDR1 is SGDLS, CDR2 YYNGEE. The sample comprised CD8+ T cells sorted from blood. The genes are TRBV9 and TRBJ2-7; D assignment may be TRBD1 or TRBD2 (5 bases each). The sequence derives from an adult with rheumatoid arthritis. For the CDR3, the DNA is TGTGCCAGCGGGGGAAACGGCTACGAGCAGTACTTC. This encodes CASGGNGYEQYF. The full variable domain, in which reference TRBV9 and TRBJ2-7 provide the parts outside the CDR3, is DSGVTQTPKHLITATGQRVTLRCSPRSGDLSVYWYQQSLDQGLQFLIQYYNGEERAKGNILERFSAQQFPDLHSELNLSSLELGDSALYFCASGGNGYEQYFGPGTRLTVT.